The T cell receptor beta chain under discussion was sequenced for a study of blood T cell repertoires in COVID-19. Study information: COVID-19 samples from acute and convalescent phases originated in the United States, Italy and Spain. In each case, the material was cDNA or gDNA derived from T cells, B-cell-depleted T cells, or PBMCs.

Trimming left V 4 bases short and J 6 bases short, with 13 bases between. The CDR3 consists of 13 residues. The germline CDR1 and CDR2 sequences are SGHDN and FVKESK. Study processing details: Amplification of reference gene primers was used by the study to estimate nucleated cell counts. Clones were read by immunoSEQ multiplex PCR, and TCRdb kept only the in-frame ones, dropping some. That table furnishes V, J and clone size, whereas the DNA furnished D and trimming. The data show 300,000 to 350,000 clones, with approximately 82% seen just once and under 3% held by the top ten. The chain recombines TRBV14 with TRBJ2-7; a weak D match, TRBD2 (5 bases). The sequence derives from a man aged 25 to 45 with active or convalescent COVID-19. Sequencing was performed on peripheral blood. The CDR3 DNA follows: TGTGCCAGCAGCCGCTCCGGAGGACGCGAGCAGTACTTC. Its protein product is CASSRSGGREQYF.